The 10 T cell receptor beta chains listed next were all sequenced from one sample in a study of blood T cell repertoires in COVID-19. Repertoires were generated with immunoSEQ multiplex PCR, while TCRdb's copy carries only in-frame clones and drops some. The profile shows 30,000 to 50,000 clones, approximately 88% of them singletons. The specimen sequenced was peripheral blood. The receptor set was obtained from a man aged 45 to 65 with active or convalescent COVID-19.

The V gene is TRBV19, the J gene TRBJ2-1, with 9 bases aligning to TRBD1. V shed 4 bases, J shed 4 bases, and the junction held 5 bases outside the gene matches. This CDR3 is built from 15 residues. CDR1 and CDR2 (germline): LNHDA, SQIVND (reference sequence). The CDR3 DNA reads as TGTGCCAGTAGTAGAACAGGGGGCCGGTACAATGAGCAGTTCTTC. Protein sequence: CASSRTGGRYNEQFF.

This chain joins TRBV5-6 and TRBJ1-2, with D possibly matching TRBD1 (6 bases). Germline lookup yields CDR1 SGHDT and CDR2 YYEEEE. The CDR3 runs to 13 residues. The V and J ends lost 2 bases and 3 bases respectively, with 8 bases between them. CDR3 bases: TGTGCCAGCAGCTTCCAGGGGCACTATGGCTACACCTTC. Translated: CASSFQGHYGYTF.

The CDR3 loop reads CASSLRGINEKLFF. DNA for the CDR3: TGTGCCAGCAGCCTCCGGGGGATTAATGAAAAACTGTTTTTT. J is TRBJ1-4 and V is TRBV6-5, with D perhaps TRBD1 (5 bases). V lost 6 bases and J 4 bases, leaving 12 bases between the germline ends. The CDR3 covers 14 residues. From germline, CDR1 is MNHEY and CDR2 SVGAGI.

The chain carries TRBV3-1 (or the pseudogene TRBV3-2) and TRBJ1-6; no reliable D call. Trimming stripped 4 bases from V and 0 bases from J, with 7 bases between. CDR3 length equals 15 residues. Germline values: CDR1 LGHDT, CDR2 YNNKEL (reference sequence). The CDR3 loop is CASSPASSYNSPLHF. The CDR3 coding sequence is TGTGCCAGCAGCCCCGCGAGCTCCTATAATTCACCCCTCCACTTT.

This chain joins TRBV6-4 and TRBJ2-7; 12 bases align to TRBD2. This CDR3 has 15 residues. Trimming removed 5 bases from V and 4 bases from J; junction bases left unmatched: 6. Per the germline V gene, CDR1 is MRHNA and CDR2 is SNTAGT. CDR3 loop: CASSPLAGGPYEQYF. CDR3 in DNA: TGTGCCAGCAGTCCGCTAGCGGGGGGGCCGTACGAGCAGTACTTC.

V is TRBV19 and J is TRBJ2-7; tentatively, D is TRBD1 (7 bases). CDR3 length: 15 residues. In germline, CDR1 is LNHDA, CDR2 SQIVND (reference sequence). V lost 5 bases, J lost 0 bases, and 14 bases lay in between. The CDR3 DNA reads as TGTGCCAGTAGTTATCAGGGGGGTAGCTCCTACGAGCAGTACTTC. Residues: CASSYQGGSSYEQYF. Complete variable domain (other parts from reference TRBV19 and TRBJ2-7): DGGITQSPKYLFRKEGQNVTLSCEQNLNHDAMYWYRQDPGQGLRLIYYSQIVNDFQKGDIAEGYSVSREKKESFPLTVTSAQKNPTAFYLCASSYQGGSSYEQYFGPGTRLTVT.

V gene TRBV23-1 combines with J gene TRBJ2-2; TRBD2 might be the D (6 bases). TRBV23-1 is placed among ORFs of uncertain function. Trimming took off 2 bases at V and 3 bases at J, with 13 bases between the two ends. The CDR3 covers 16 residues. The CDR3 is CASSQPLGGYTGELFF. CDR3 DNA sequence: TGCGCCAGCAGTCAACCCCTCGGGGGTTACACCGGGGAGCTGTTTTTT.

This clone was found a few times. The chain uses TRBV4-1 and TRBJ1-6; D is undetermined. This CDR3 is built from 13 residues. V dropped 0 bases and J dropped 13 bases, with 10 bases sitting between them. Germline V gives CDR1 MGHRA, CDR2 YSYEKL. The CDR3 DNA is TGCGCCAGCAGCCAAGATCGGAGGCGTCCCCTCCACTTT. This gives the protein CASSQDRRRPLHF.

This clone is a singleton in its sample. The CDR3 is CASSRETGTRFSSTDTQYF. The DNA for the CDR3 is TGCGCCAGCAGCCGCGAAACCGGGACTAGATTTTCTAGCACAGATACGCAGTATTTT. The chain is built from TRBV5-1 and TRBJ2-3; 8 bases are a match to TRBD2. The V gene end was trimmed by 4 bases and the J gene end by 0 bases; junction bases not matched to a gene: 16. Per the germline V gene, CDR1 is SGHRS and CDR2 is YFSETQ. The CDR3 has 19 residues.

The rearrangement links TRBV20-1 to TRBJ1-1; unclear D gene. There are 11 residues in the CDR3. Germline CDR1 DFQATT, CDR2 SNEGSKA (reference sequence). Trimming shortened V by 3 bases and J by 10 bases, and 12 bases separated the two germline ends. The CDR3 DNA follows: TGCAGTGCTAGGGACCGAGAGGGAGCTTTCTTT. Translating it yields CSARDREGAFF.